This T cell receptor beta chain appears in the sequencing data of a study of blood T cell repertoires in COVID-19. Authors' processing steps: Estimated nucleated cell counts came from reference gene primer amplification. Only in-frame clones appear in the TCRdb table, and some are missing; sequencing was by immunoSEQ multiplex PCR. Clone size and the V and J calls come from that table; the DNA yielded D and trimming. The sample lists around 150,000 clones, over 75% occurring once. The sequenced material came from PBMCs or T cells enriched from blood (not recorded which). This clonotype was obtained from a man aged 45-65 years who had recovered from COVID-19.

This chain's CDR3 is CASSLVGQYEQFF. The CDR3 DNA reads TGCGCCAGCAGCTTGGTCGGACAATATGAGCAGTTCTTC. This chain links TRBV5-1 with TRBJ2-1, with D possibly matching TRBD1 (5 bases). From germline, CDR1 is SGHRS and CDR2 YFSETQ. V was trimmed by 0 bases and J by 8 bases, leaving 9 bases between them. The CDR3 is made up of 13 amino acids.